This is a list of T cell receptor beta chains from one sample in a study of post-analysis software for immune sequencing data. In TCRdb, the PCR reads were re-called with MiXCR into one record per CDR3 protein. The sample lists about 540,000 distinct CDR3 sequences, around 34% occurring once. Sequencing input: blood. The receptors derive from a girl aged 2-17 years with multiple sclerosis. Each CDR3 is given with its conserved first and last residue. The D gene is left open where the match is weak. Expanded clones get a size class; other rows say once, few or many, or leave the size out.

abundance: NA
j_gene: TRBJ2-7
v_gene: TRBV27
d_gene: TRBD2
CDR3aa: CASSGISGGSYEQYF
CDR3nt: TGTGCCAGCAGTGGAATTAGCGGGGGTTCCTACGAGCAGTACTTC

abundance: NA
j_gene: TRBJ2-1
v_gene: TRBV29-1
d_gene: NA
CDR3aa: CSVVRPYNEQFF
CDR3nt: TGCAGCGTTGTTCGGCCGTACAATGAGCAGTTCTTC

abundance: many
j_gene: TRBJ2-1
v_gene: TRBV20-1
d_gene: TRBD2
CDR3aa: CSARDRLAGVEQFF
CDR3nt: TGCAGTGCTAGAGATAGGCTAGCGGGGGTTGAGCAGTTCTTC

abundance: few
j_gene: TRBJ1-2
v_gene: TRBV10-3
d_gene: TRBD1
CDR3aa: CAISDQNRGRSANYGYTF
CDR3nt: TGTGCCATCAGTGACCAAAACAGGGGGCGCTCAGCAAACTATGGCTACACCTTC

abundance: few
j_gene: TRBJ1-1
v_gene: TRBV4-1
d_gene: TRBD1
CDR3aa: CASSPGTGAPNTEAFF
CDR3nt: TGCGCCAGCAGCCCAGGGACAGGGGCCCCGAACACTGAAGCTTTCTTT

abundance: few
j_gene: TRBJ2-3
v_gene: TRBV6-2/TRBV6-3
d_gene: NA
CDR3aa: CASSGGLPTDTQYF
CDR3nt: TGTGCCAGCAGTGGGGGACTTCCCACAGATACGCAGTATTTT

abundance: many
j_gene: TRBJ2-4
v_gene: TRBV10-3
d_gene: NA
CDR3aa: CAISSGGDAKNIQYF
CDR3nt: TGTGCCATCAGTTCAGGGGGGGATGCCAAAAACATTCAGTACTTC

abundance: NA
j_gene: TRBJ2-5
v_gene: TRBV20-1
d_gene: TRBD2
CDR3aa: CSANSGGPKETQYF
CDR3nt: TGCAGTGCTAACTCGGGGGGGCCGAAAGAGACCCAGTACTTC

abundance: NA
j_gene: TRBJ2-3
v_gene: TRBV20-1
d_gene: TRBD2
CDR3aa: CSAREGVVTDTQYF
CDR3nt: TGCAGTGCCAGGGAGGGAGTGGTGACAGATACGCAGTATTTT

abundance: NA
j_gene: TRBJ1-1
v_gene: TRBV29-1
d_gene: NA
CDR3aa: CSATIGGTEAFF
CDR3nt: TGCAGCGCCACCATTGGGGGGACTGAAGCTTTCTTT

abundance: many
j_gene: TRBJ1-1
v_gene: TRBV27
d_gene: NA
CDR3aa: CASSSPGRAEAFF
CDR3nt: TGTGCCAGCAGTTCACCCGGACGGGCAGAAGCTTTCTTT

abundance: NA
j_gene: TRBJ1-5
v_gene: TRBV4-1
d_gene: NA
CDR3aa: CASSQGGGDNQPQHF
CDR3nt: TGCGCCAGCAGCCAAGGAGGAGGGGATAATCAGCCCCAGCATTTT

abundance: few
j_gene: TRBJ2-7
v_gene: TRBV19
d_gene: TRBD1
CDR3aa: CASSIGQGWYEQYF
CDR3nt: TGTGCCAGTAGTATCGGACAGGGGTGGTACGAGCAGTACTTC

abundance: few
j_gene: TRBJ2-6
v_gene: TRBV7-3
d_gene: NA
CDR3aa: CASSSTGNSGANVLTF
CDR3nt: TGTGCCAGCAGTTCGACAGGAAACTCTGGGGCCAACGTCCTGACTTTC

abundance: NA
j_gene: TRBJ2-5
v_gene: TRBV4-1
d_gene: TRBD2
CDR3aa: CASSQVELAGEYF
CDR3nt: TGCGCCAGCAGCCAAGTAGAACTAGCGGGGGAGTACTTC

abundance: NA
j_gene: TRBJ2-6
v_gene: TRBV15
d_gene: TRBD2
CDR3aa: CATSSAQAGVSGANVLTF
CDR3nt: TGTGCCACCAGCAGTGCCCAAGCGGGAGTCTCTGGGGCCAACGTCCTGACTTTC

abundance: NA
j_gene: TRBJ2-7
v_gene: TRBV2
d_gene: TRBD2
CDR3aa: CASRTSGVYEQYF
CDR3nt: TGTGCCAGCAGGACTAGCGGGGTGTACGAGCAGTACTTC

abundance: few
j_gene: TRBJ2-1
v_gene: TRBV7-8
d_gene: TRBD2
CDR3aa: CASSLVRPSGGPHGNEQFF
CDR3nt: TGTGCCAGCAGCTTAGTCCGTCCTAGCGGGGGGCCCCACGGCAATGAGCAGTTCTTC

abundance: NA
j_gene: TRBJ2-1
v_gene: TRBV12-5
d_gene: NA
CDR3aa: CASGSQLAVNERFF
CDR3nt: TGTGCTAGTGGTTCTCAACTAGCTGTCAATGAGCGGTTCTTC

abundance: NA
j_gene: TRBJ1-1
v_gene: TRBV4-1
d_gene: TRBD1
CDR3aa: CASSQERTGDEAFF
CDR3nt: TGCGCCAGCAGCCAAGAGAGGACAGGGGATGAAGCTTTCTTT

abundance: few
j_gene: TRBJ2-7
v_gene: TRBV6-2/TRBV6-3
d_gene: NA
CDR3aa: CASSPFGWTKNEQYF
CDR3nt: TGTGCCAGCAGTCCATTTGGCTGGACGAAAAACGAGCAGTACTTC

abundance: few
j_gene: TRBJ1-2
v_gene: TRBV12-3/TRBV12-4
d_gene: NA
CDR3aa: CASRSIGLSYGYTF
CDR3nt: TGTGCCAGCAGAAGCATCGGTCTCAGCTATGGCTACACCTTC

abundance: NA
j_gene: TRBJ2-4
v_gene: TRBV7-9
d_gene: TRBD1
CDR3aa: CASSATGWENIQYF
CDR3nt: TGTGCCAGCAGCGCGACAGGGTGGGAAAACATTCAGTACTTC

abundance: NA
j_gene: TRBJ2-4
v_gene: TRBV20-1
d_gene: NA
CDR3aa: CSAIGQPSGLGKNIQYF
CDR3nt: TGCAGTGCTATCGGACAACCCTCTGGGTTGGGCAAAAACATTCAGTACTTC

abundance: few
j_gene: TRBJ2-7
v_gene: TRBV5-1
d_gene: NA
CDR3aa: CASSLDQNSYEQYF
CDR3nt: TGCGCCAGCAGCTTGGACCAGAACTCCTACGAGCAGTACTTC

abundance: NA
j_gene: TRBJ1-4
v_gene: TRBV10-3
d_gene: TRBD1
CDR3aa: CAISGTGEEEKLFF
CDR3nt: TGTGCCATCAGTGGGACAGGGGAGGAAGAAAAACTGTTTTTT

abundance: NA
j_gene: TRBJ2-3
v_gene: TRBV13
d_gene: TRBD2
CDR3aa: CASSLGGLAGVSSTDTQYF
CDR3nt: TGTGCCAGCAGCTTAGGCGGACTAGCGGGGGTCTCAAGCACAGATACGCAGTATTTT

abundance: few
j_gene: TRBJ2-5
v_gene: TRBV11-2
d_gene: NA
CDR3aa: CASSPTRERQETQYF
CDR3nt: TGTGCCAGCAGCCCGACCAGGGAGAGGCAAGAGACCCAGTACTTC

abundance: few
j_gene: TRBJ1-2
v_gene: TRBV6-1
d_gene: TRBD1
CDR3aa: CASELGQVYGYTF
CDR3nt: TGTGCCAGCGAATTAGGACAGGTTTATGGCTACACCTTC

abundance: NA
j_gene: TRBJ2-3
v_gene: TRBV20-1
d_gene: NA
CDR3aa: CSARELASFTDTQYF
CDR3nt: TGCAGTGCTAGAGAACTAGCAAGCTTCACAGATACGCAGTATTTT

abundance: few
j_gene: TRBJ2-5
v_gene: TRBV7-9
d_gene: NA
CDR3aa: CASSPDGAGPGETQYF
CDR3nt: TGTGCCAGCAGCCCCGATGGTGCCGGACCCGGAGAGACCCAGTACTTC

abundance: NA
j_gene: TRBJ2-1
v_gene: TRBV7-3
d_gene: NA
CDR3aa: CASSSSGSRIDEQFF
CDR3nt: TGTGCCAGCAGCTCGTCGGGATCCCGCATAGATGAGCAGTTCTTC

abundance: few
j_gene: TRBJ2-1
v_gene: TRBV7-8
d_gene: NA
CDR3aa: CASSLGSRGSSYNEQFF
CDR3nt: TGTGCCAGCAGCTTAGGATCGAGGGGCAGCTCCTACAATGAGCAGTTCTTC

abundance: NA
j_gene: TRBJ2-7
v_gene: TRBV29-1
d_gene: TRBD2
CDR3aa: CSVLAGGSETRYF
CDR3nt: TGCAGCGTTCTAGCGGGGGGTAGCGAGACCCGGTACTTC

abundance: few
j_gene: TRBJ2-5
v_gene: TRBV11-2
d_gene: NA
CDR3aa: CASSLLPETQYF
CDR3nt: TGTGCCAGCAGCCTACTCCCGGAGACCCAGTACTTC

abundance: NA
j_gene: TRBJ1-5
v_gene: TRBV20-1
d_gene: TRBD1
CDR3aa: CSASAGGRSNQPQHF
CDR3nt: TGCAGTGCTAGCGCAGGGGGGCGTAGCAATCAGCCCCAGCATTTT

abundance: NA
j_gene: TRBJ1-5
v_gene: TRBV12-3/TRBV12-4
d_gene: NA
CDR3aa: CASSLGIVVRSNQPQHF
CDR3nt: TGTGCCAGCAGTTTAGGAATCGTAGTTAGGAGCAATCAGCCCCAGCATTTT

abundance: NA
j_gene: TRBJ1-2
v_gene: TRBV4-2
d_gene: TRBD1
CDR3aa: CASSQSDSGGNYGYTF
CDR3nt: TGTGCCAGCAGCCAGTCGGATTCAGGGGGGAACTATGGCTACACCTTC

abundance: NA
j_gene: TRBJ2-3
v_gene: TRBV6-5
d_gene: TRBD2
CDR3aa: CASSTETSGGADTQYF
CDR3nt: TGTGCCAGCAGCACTGAAACTAGCGGGGGGGCAGATACGCAGTATTTT

abundance: many
j_gene: TRBJ2-1
v_gene: TRBV29-1
d_gene: NA
CDR3aa: CSVGAGWISNEQFF
CDR3nt: TGCAGCGTTGGTGCCGGATGGATCAGTAATGAGCAGTTCTTC

abundance: NA
j_gene: TRBJ2-1
v_gene: TRBV5-1
d_gene: TRBD2
CDR3aa: CASSLWGTSGNEQFF
CDR3nt: TGCGCCAGCAGCTTGTGGGGGACTAGCGGAAATGAGCAGTTCTTC

abundance: few
j_gene: TRBJ2-5
v_gene: TRBV29-1
d_gene: NA
CDR3aa: CSAPDMGETQYF
CDR3nt: TGCAGCGCACCTGACATGGGAGAGACCCAGTACTTC

abundance: NA
j_gene: TRBJ2-3
v_gene: TRBV12-3/TRBV12-4
d_gene: NA
CDR3aa: CASTPRGGIDTQYF
CDR3nt: TGTGCCAGCACCCCTAGAGGGGGGATCGATACGCAGTATTTT

abundance: many
j_gene: TRBJ2-7
v_gene: TRBV5-1
d_gene: NA
CDR3aa: CASSLEGRLTYEQYF
CDR3nt: TGCGCCAGCAGCTTGGAAGGACGCCTAACTTACGAGCAGTACTTC

abundance: NA
j_gene: TRBJ2-5
v_gene: TRBV9
d_gene: TRBD1
CDR3aa: CASSVGQGGVETQYF
CDR3nt: TGTGCCAGCAGCGTAGGACAGGGTGGAGTAGAGACCCAGTACTTC